The 14 T cell receptor beta chains below all came from one sample that was sequenced in a study of tumor-infiltrating lymphocytes in oesophageal squamous cell carcinoma. TCRdb analysed the PCR reads with MiXCR anew, one entry per CDR3 protein. Here the sample spans about 15,000 distinct CDR3 sequences, 45% to 50% being singletons. Sequenced sample: blood. The origin of the receptors is a male donor with esophageal squamous cell carcinoma.

This clonotype was found a few times. The genes are TRBV7-6 and TRBJ2-1, with TRBD1 matching over 7 bases. Germline CDR1 SGHVS, CDR2 FNYEAQ. The CDR3 runs 17 residues. Trimming at V came to 5 bases and at J to 1 base, leaving 11 bases not matched to a gene. The CDR3 DNA follows: TGTGCCAGCAGCCCCAGGTCGGGACAGACGTCCTACAATGAGCAGTTCTTC. It translates to CASSPRSGQTSYNEQFF.

This clonotype was seen ten or more times. This rearrangement joins TRBV6-1 to TRBJ2-3, with no clear D. The CDR3 spans 13 residues. Trimming left V 5 bases short and J 5 bases short, with 11 bases between. Germline V gene sequence: CDR1 MNHNS, CDR2 SASEGT. CDR3 coding DNA: TGTGCCAGCAGTTCCCTTCGAAGAGATACGCAGTATTTT. As protein: CASSSLRRDTQYF.

This sequence joins TRBV12-3 or TRBV12-4 and TRBJ1-1; no clear D gene. CDR3 size: 14 residues. The V end lost 3 bases, the J end lost 5 bases, and 13 bases lay between the germline ends. The CDR3 spells CASSLNGVGTEAFF. In nucleotides, the CDR3 is TGTGCCAGCAGTTTGAACGGGGTAGGGACTGAAGCTTTCTTT.

This clonotype was observed many times. The V call is TRBV11-2, the J call TRBJ1-5, with 10 bases aligning to TRBD1. The CDR3 totals 14 residues. CDR1 and CDR2 (germline): SGHAT, FQNNGV. Germline trimming cut 6 bases from V and 5 bases from J; bases unmatched to any gene: 4. In DNA, the CDR3 is TGTGCCAGCAGTGAAGGGACAGGGGATCAGCCCCAGCATTTT. It is translated as CASSEGTGDQPQHF.

This clonotype was counted between two and nine times. This is likely a read error, given that the CDR3 carries no conserved phenylalanine or tryptophan at its end. The DNA is omitted, as the CDR3 cannot be located on it reliably, and the CDR3 follows TCRdb's listing. The rearrangement uses TRBV7-3 and TRBJ2-5; TRBD1, the table's D call, was not compared with the DNA. Per germline, CDR1 SGHTA and CDR2 FQGTGA. The CDR3 totals 15 residues, both ends included. The CDR3 reads CASSFTGGETQYFGS.

The chain combines TRBV6-1 with TRBJ2-5; 10 bases agree with TRBD2. The germline CDR1 and CDR2 sequences are MNHNS and SASEGT. Trimming cost V 2 bases and J 5 bases; bases outside gene matches: 17. This CDR3 comprises 19 residues. CDR3 in amino acids: CASSEPRTSGSWGGETQYF. CDR3 DNA: TGTGCCAGCAGTGAACCACGGACTAGCGGATCTTGGGGCGGGGAGACCCAGTACTTC.

The V gene is TRBV9, the J gene TRBJ2-1; D is undetermined. The CDR3 is 15 residues long. The V gene's germline CDR1 is SGDLS and CDR2 YYNGEE. Trimming cost V 0 bases and J 6 bases, with 13 bases left between them. CDR3 sequence: CASSVAKASVNEQFF. As DNA, the CDR3 is TGTGCCAGCAGCGTAGCAAAGGCTAGTGTCAATGAGCAGTTCTTC.

With respect to this clonotype: This may stem from a read error, because a much larger clone lies one nucleotide away. The chain carries TRBV27 and TRBJ2-3; the D gene is possibly TRBD2 (5 bases). The CDR3 runs 15 residues. Trimming stripped 8 bases from V and 14 bases from J, with 29 bases between. Germline assignment: CDR1 MNHEY and CDR2 SMNVEV (reference sequence). CDR3 amino acids: CASSSGGSFAGELYF. In DNA form, the CDR3 reads TGTGCCAGCTCATCGGGTGGGTCTTTCGCCGGGGAGCTGTATTTT.

The V call is TRBV28, the J call TRBJ2-5, with D tentatively TRBD1 (6 bases). The J call may be faulty, since TRBJ2-7 better matches the DNA end. Germline CDR1 is MDHEN and CDR2 is SYDVKM. The length of the CDR3 is 15 residues. The CDR3 nucleotides are TGTGCCAGCAGAAAGGTTCAGGGGAAAAGTTTCGAGCAGTACTTC. This gives the protein CASRKVQGKSFEQYF.

At least ten counts were recorded for this clonotype. A much bigger clone sits one base away, suggesting this may be a read error. This sequence joins TRBV7-3 and TRBJ2-7, with TRBD2 matching 13 bases. There are 17 residues in the CDR3. Per germline, CDR1 SGHTA and CDR2 FQGTGA. The V and J ends lost 0 bases and 7 bases, in that order; junction bases with no gene match: 9. For the CDR3, the DNA is TGTGCCAGCAGCTTAACAAGACTAGCGGGAGGTAGGAATGAGCAGTACTTC. It translates to CASSLTRLAGGRNEQYF.

This clonotype was found once. The V call is TRBV7-2, the J call TRBJ2-2, with D possibly matching TRBD1 (5 bases). The DNA end is more similar to TRBJ1-1, so the J call may be wrong. The CDR3 has 14 amino acids. Germline loops: CDR1 SGHTA, CDR2 FQGNSA. Here the CDR3 DNA reads TGTGCCAGCATCCGAGGGATAGAACAGGCTGAAGCTTTCTTT. It yields the protein CASIRGIEQAEAFF.

The sample holds a few counts of this clonotype. The rearrangement joins TRBV7-2 to TRBJ2-3; tentative D call: TRBD2 (5 bases). This CDR3 has 14 residues. V was pared by 5 bases and J by 9 bases, with 18 bases between. CDR1 is SGHTA, CDR2 FQGNSA, per germline. The CDR3 DNA follows: TGTGCCAGCAGCCCCCAGTCCTCCCAGCGGACGCAGTATTTT. Protein: CASSPQSSQRTQYF.

This clonotype was observed at least ten times. V usage is TRBV2 and J usage is TRBJ2-7; D is possibly TRBD1 (6 bases). From germline, CDR1 is SNHLY and CDR2 FYNNEI. This CDR3 is 16 amino acids long. V was clipped by 3 bases and J by 0 bases, with 15 bases between them. The CDR3 sequence is CASSDRGYTPSYEQYF. CDR3 nucleotides: TGTGCCAGCAGTGACAGGGGCTATACCCCCTCCTACGAGCAGTACTTC.

The chain combines TRBV7-8 with TRBJ2-4; D call uncertain. The CDR3 totals 15 residues. The germline CDR1 and CDR2 sequences are SGHVS and FQNEAQ. The germline V and J ends were trimmed by 3 bases and 7 bases, with 16 bases remaining between them. CDR3 DNA sequence: TGTGCCAGCAGCTTGGACGCAGGCCCGGCGAACATTCAGTACTTC. Translation: CASSLDAGPANIQYF.